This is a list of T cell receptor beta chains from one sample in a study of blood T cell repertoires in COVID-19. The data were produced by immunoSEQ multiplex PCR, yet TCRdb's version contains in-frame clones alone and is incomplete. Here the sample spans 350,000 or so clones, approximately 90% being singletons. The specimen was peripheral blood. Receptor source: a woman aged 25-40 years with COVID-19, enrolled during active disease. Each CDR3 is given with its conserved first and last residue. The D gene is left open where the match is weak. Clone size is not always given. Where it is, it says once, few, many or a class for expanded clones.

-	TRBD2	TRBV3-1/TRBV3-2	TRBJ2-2	CASRGGGSTGELFF	TGTGCCAGCAGGGGGGGAGGGAGCACCGGGGAGCTGTTTTTT
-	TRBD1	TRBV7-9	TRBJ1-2	CASSVPGQGAYGYTF	TGTGCCAGCAGCGTCCCGGGACAGGGGGCCTATGGCTACACCTTC
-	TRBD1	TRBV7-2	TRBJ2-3	CASSPAPRGGVDTQYF	TGTGCCAGCAGCCCTGCCCCAAGAGGGGGCGTAGATACGCAGTATTTT
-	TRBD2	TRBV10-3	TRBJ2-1	CAISDSGGTRGNEQFF	TGTGCCATCAGTGATAGCGGGGGGACGCGGGGGAATGAGCAGTTCTTC
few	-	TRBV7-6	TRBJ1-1	CASSYGGAYTEAFF	TGTGCCAGCAGCTACGGCGGGGCTTACACTGAAGCTTTCTTT
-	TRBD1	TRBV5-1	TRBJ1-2	CASSLASGGSGRSYTF	TGCGCCAGCAGCTTGGCGTCAGGGGGGAGCGGCAGAAGCTACACCTTC
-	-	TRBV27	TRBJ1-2	CASSLAGAYGYTF	TGTGCCAGCAGTTTAGCAGGGGCCTATGGCTACACCTTC
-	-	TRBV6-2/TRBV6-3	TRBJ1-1	CASSFRVGSTEAFF	TGTGCCAGCAGTTTCAGGGTAGGAAGCACTGAAGCTTTCTTT
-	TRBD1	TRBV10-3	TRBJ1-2	CAISVDRGHPYGYTF	TGTGCCATCAGTGTAGACAGGGGGCATCCCTATGGCTACACCTTC
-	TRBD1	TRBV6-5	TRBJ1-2	CASGQVYGYTF	TGTGCCAGCGGACAGGTCTATGGCTACACCTTC
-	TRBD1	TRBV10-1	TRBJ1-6	CASSWDREGPAPLHF	TGCGCCAGCAGTTGGGACAGGGAGGGTCCGGCACCCCTCCACTTT
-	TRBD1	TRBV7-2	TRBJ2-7	CASSLSPGTVYEQYF	TGTGCCAGCAGCTTGTCCCCCGGGACAGTCTACGAGCAGTACTTC
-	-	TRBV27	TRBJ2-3	CASSLNGGRSTDTQYF	TGTGCCAGCAGTTTAAACGGGGGAAGGAGCACAGATACGCAGTATTTT
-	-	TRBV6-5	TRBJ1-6	CASSYGGTDSPLHF	TGTGCCAGCAGTTACGGCGGCACCGATTCACCCCTCCACTTT
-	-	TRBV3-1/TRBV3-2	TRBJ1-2	CASSQSGQIGGYTF	TGTGCCAGCAGCCAATCTGGGCAGATTGGTGGCTACACCTTC
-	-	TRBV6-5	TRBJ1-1	CASSTRGGNTEAFF	TGTGCCAGCTCAACTCGGGGGGGGAACACTGAAGCTTTCTTT
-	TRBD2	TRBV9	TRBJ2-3	CASSVGFTSGTDTQYF	TGTGCCAGCAGCGTAGGCTTTACTAGCGGCACAGATACGCAGTATTTT
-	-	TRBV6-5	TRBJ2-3	CASSYSATTDTQYF	TGTGCCAGCAGTTACTCAGCGACCACAGATACGCAGTATTTT
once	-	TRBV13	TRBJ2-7	CASSLGGRSYEQYF	TGTGCCAGCAGCTTAGGAGGCAGGTCCTACGAGCAGTACTTC
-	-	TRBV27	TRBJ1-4	CASSVLGPSGANEKLFF	TGTGCCAGCAGTGTATTAGGACCTAGCGGGGCTAATGAAAAACTGTTTTTT
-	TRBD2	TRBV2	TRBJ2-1	CASSPSTSGSLKGEQFF	TGTGCCAGCAGTCCCTCGACTAGCGGGTCCCTAAAGGGGGAGCAGTTCTTC
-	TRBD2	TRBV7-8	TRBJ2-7	CASSASGLAGGPGSYEQYF	TGTGCCAGCAGCGCCTCCGGTCTAGCGGGGGGGCCAGGCTCCTACGAGCAGTACTTC
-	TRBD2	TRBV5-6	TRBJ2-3	CASSQWTSGVDTQYF	TGTGCCAGCAGCCAATGGACTAGCGGCGTAGATACGCAGTATTTT
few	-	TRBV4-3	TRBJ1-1	CASSLGGMNTEAFF	TGCGCCAGCAGCCTCGGGGGGATGAACACTGAAGCTTTCTTT
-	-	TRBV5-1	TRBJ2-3	CASSLRGLSTDTQYF	TGCGCCAGCAGCTTGCGCGGGCTAAGCACAGATACGCAGTATTTT
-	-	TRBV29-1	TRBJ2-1	CSAYGSGTPNNEQFF	TGCAGCGCTTACGGGTCCGGGACACCGAACAATGAGCAGTTCTTC
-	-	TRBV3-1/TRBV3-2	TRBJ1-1	CASSQDIGGNTEAFF	TGTGCCAGCAGCCAAGATATAGGGGGGAACACTGAAGCTTTCTTT